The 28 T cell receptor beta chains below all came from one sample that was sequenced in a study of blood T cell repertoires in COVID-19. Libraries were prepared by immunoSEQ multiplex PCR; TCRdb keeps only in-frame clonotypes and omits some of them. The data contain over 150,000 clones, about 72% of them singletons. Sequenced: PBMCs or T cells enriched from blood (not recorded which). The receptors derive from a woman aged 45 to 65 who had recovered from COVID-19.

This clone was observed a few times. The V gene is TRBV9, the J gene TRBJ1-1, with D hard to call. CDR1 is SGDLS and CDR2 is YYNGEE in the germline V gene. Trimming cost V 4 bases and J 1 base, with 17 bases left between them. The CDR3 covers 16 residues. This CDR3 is CASSPSVGGGNTEAFF. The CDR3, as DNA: TGTGCCAGCAGCCCCTCCGTCGGAGGAGGGAACACTGAAGCTTTCTTT.

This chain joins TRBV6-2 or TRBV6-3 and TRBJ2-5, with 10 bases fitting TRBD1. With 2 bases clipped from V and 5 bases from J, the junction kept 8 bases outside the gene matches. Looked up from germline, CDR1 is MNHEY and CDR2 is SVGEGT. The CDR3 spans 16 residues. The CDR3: CASSYDDRGLRETQYF. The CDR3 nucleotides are TGTGCCAGCAGTTACGACGACAGGGGGCTGCGGGAGACCCAGTACTTC.

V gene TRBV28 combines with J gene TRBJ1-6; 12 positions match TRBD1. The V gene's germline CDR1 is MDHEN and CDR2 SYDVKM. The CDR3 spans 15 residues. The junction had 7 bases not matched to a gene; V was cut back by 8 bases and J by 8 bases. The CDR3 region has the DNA TGTGCCAGCGGGACAGGGGGCGTCTCGGATTCACCCCTCCACTTT. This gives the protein CASGTGGVSDSPLHF.

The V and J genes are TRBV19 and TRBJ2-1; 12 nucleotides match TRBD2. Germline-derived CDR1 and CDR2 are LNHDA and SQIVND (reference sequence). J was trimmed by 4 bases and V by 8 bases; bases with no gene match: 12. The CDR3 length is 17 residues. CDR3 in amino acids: CASENSMLAGGYNEQFF. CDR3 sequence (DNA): TGTGCCAGTGAAAACTCCATGCTAGCGGGAGGGTACAATGAGCAGTTCTTC.

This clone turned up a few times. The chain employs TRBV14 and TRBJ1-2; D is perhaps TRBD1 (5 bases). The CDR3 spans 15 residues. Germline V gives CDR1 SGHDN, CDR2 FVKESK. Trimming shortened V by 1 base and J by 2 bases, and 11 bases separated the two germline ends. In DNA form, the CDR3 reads TGTGCCAGCAGCCAAGGCCTGGGACTAAACTATGGCTACACCTTC. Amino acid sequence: CASSQGLGLNYGYTF.

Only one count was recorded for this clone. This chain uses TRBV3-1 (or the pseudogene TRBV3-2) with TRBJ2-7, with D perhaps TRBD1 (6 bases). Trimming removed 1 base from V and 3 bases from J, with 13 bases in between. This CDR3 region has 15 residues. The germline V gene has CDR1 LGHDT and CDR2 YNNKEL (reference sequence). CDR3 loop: CASSQGSGALYEQYF. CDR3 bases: TGTGCCAGCAGCCAAGGTTCAGGGGCTCTCTACGAGCAGTACTTC.

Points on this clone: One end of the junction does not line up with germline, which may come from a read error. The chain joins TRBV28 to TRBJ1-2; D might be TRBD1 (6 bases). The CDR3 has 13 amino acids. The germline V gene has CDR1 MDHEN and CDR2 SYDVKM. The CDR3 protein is CASSLFRGQSSYF. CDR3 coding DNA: TGTGCCAGCAGTTTATTTCGAGGACAGTCTAGCTACTTC.

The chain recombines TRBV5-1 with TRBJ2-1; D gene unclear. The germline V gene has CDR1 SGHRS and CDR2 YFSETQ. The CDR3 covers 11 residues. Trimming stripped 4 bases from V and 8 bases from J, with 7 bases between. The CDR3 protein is CASSVAYEQFF. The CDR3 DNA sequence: TGCGCCAGCAGCGTAGCCTATGAGCAGTTCTTC. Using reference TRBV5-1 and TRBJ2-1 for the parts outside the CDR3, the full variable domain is KAGVTQTPRYLIKTRGQQVTLSCSPISGHRSVSWYQQTPGQGLQFLFEYFSETQRNKGNFPGRFSGRQFSNSRSEMNVSTLELGDSALYLCASSVAYEQFFGPGTRLTVL.

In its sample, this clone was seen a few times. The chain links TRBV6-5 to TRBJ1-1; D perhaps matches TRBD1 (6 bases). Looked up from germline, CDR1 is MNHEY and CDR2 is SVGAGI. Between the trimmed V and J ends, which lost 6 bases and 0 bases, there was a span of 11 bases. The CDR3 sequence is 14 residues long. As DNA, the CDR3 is TGTGCCAGCAGGGGGGGGCAAATGAACACTGAAGCTTTCTTT. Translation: CASRGGQMNTEAFF.

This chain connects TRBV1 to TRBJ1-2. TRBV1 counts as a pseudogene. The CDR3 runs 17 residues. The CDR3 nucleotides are TGCACCAGCAGCCAAGATGGGAGGCGGCCGCGAGGCTATGGCTACACCTTC. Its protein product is CTSSQDGRRPRGYGYTF.

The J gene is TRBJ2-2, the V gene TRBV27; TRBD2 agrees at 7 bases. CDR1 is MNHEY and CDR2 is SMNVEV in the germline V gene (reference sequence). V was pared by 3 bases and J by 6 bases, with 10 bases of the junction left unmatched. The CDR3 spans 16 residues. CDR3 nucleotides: TGTGCCAGCAGTTTTCTTGTGGTAGCGGGTGCCGGGGAGCTGTTTTTT. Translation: CASSFLVVAGAGELFF.

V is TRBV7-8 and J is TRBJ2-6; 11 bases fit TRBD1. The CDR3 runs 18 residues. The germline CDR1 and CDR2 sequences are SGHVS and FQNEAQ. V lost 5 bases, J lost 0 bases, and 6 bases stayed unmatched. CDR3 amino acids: CASSNGQGANSGANVLTF. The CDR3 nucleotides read TGTGCCAGCAGCAATGGACAGGGGGCGAACTCTGGGGCCAACGTCCTGACTTTC.

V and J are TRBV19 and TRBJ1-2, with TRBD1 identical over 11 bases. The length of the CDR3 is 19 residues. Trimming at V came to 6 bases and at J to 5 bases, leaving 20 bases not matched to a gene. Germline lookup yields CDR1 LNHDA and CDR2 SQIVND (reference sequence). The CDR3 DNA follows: TGTGCCAGTAGAGGACAGGGGGCGCTTCGGGTTTCGTCGTTTTATGGCTACACCTTC. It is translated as CASRGQGALRVSSFYGYTF.

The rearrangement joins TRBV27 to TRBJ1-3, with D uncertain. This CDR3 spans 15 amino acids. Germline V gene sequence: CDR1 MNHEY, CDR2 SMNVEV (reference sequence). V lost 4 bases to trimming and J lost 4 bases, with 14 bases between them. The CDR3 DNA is TGTGCCAGCAGTTCACTTCTGGGCTTCGGAAACACCATATATTTT. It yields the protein CASSSLLGFGNTIYF.

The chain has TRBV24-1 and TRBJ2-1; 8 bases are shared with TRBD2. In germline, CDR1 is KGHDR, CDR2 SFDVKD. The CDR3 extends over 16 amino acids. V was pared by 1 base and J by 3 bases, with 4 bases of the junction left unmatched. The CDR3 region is CATSDFTGLDYNEQFF. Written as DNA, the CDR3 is TGTGCCACCAGTGATTTTACGGGACTAGACTACAATGAGCAGTTCTTC.

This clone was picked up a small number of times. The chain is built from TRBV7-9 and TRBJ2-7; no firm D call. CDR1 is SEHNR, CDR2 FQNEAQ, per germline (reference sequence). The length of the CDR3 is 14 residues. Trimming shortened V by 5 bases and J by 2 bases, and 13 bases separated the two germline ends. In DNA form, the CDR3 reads TGTGCCAGCAGCCGCTTTGACACCACCTACGAGCAGTACTTC. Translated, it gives CASSRFDTTYEQYF.

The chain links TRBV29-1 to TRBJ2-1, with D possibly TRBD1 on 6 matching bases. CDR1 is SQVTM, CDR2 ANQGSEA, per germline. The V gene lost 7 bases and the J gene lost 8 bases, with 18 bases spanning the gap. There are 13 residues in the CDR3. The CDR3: CSALPQQGHEQFF. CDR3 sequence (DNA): TGCAGCGCCCTGCCCCAACAGGGCCATGAGCAGTTCTTC.

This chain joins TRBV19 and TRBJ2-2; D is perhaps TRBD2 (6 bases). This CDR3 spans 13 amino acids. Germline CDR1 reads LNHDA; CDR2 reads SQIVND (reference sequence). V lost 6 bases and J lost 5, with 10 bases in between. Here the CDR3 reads CASRARETGELFF. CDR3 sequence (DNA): TGTGCCAGTAGGGCCCGGGAGACCGGGGAGCTGTTTTTT. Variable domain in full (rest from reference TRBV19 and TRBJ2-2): DGGITQSPKYLFRKEGQNVTLSCEQNLNHDAMYWYRQDPGQGLRLIYYSQIVNDFQKGDIAEGYSVSREKKESFPLTVTSAQKNPTAFYLCASRARETGELFFGEGSRLTVL.

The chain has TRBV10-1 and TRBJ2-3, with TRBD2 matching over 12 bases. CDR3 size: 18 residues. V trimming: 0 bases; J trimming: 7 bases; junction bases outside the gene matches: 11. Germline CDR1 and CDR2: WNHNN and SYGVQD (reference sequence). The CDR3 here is CASSESPTSGSRSHTQYF. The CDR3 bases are TGCGCCAGCAGTGAGTCGCCGACTAGCGGGAGTAGAAGTCATACGCAGTATTTT.

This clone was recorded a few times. As DNA, the CDR3 is TGTGCCAGCAGCCAAGAAGCCGGGACAAACTATGGCTACACCTTC. Amino acid sequence: CASSQEAGTNYGYTF. V usage is TRBV4-2 and J usage is TRBJ1-2, with D possibly being TRBD1 (6 bases). CDR3 length: 15 amino acids. Germline values: CDR1 LGHNA, CDR2 YNFKEQ. V dropped 0 bases and J dropped 2 bases, with 10 bases sitting between them.

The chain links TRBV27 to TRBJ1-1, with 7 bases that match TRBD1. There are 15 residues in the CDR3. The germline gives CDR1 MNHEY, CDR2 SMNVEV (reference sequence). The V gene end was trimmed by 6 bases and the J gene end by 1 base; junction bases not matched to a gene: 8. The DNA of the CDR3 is TGTGCCAGCAGCCATAGGTGGGACAGGAACACTGAAGCTTTCTTT. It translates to CASSHRWDRNTEAFF.

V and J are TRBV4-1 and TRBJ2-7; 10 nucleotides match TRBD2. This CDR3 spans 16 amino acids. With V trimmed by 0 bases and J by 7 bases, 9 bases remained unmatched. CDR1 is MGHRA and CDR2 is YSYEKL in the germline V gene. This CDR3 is CASSQDKREGPLEQYF. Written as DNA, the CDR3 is TGCGCCAGCAGCCAAGACAAGCGGGAGGGTCCCCTGGAGCAGTACTTC.

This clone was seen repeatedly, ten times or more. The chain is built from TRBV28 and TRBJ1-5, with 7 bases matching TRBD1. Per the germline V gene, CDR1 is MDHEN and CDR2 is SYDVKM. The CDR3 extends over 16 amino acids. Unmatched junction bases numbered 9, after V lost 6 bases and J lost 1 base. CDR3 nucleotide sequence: TGTGCCAGCAGACTACAGGGGAGATCAAGCAATCAGCCCCAGCATTTT. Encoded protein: CASRLQGRSSNQPQHF.

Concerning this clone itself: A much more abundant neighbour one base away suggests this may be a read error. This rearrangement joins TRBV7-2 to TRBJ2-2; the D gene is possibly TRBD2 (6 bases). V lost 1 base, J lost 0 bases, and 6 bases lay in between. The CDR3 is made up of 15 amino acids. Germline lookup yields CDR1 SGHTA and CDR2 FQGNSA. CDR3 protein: CASSLGLANTGELFF. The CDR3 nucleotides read TGTGCCAGCAGCTTAGGACTAGCGAACACCGGGGAGCTGTTTTTT.

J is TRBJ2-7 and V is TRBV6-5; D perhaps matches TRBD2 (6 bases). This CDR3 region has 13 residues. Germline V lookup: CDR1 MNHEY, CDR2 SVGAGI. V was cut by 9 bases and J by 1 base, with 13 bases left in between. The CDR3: CASSLALSYEQYF. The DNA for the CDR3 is TGTGCCAGTTCACTAGCCCTGTCCTACGAGCAGTACTTC.

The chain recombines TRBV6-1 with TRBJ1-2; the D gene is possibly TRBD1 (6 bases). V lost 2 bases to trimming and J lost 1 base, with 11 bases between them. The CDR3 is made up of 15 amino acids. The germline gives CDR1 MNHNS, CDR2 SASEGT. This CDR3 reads CASSESVGHNYGYTF. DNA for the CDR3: TGTGCCAGCAGTGAAAGTGTGGGACATAACTATGGCTACACCTTC.

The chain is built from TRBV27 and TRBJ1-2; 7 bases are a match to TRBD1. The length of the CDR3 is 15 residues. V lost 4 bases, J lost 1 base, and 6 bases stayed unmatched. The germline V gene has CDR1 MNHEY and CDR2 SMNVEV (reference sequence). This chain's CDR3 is CASSSPGQDNYGYTF. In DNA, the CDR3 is TGTGCCAGCAGTTCGCCCGGACAGGATAACTATGGCTACACCTTC.

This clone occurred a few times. The CDR3 here is CASSVGVAGGPTLRTQYF. The CDR3 DNA reads TGTGCCAGCAGCGTAGGAGTAGCGGGAGGGCCTACGCTTCGTACGCAGTATTTT. The V and J genes are TRBV9 and TRBJ2-3; 11 bases fit TRBD2. Trimming at V came to 0 bases and at J to 8 bases, leaving 14 bases not matched to a gene. The CDR3 covers 18 residues. The germline CDR1 and CDR2 sequences are SGDLS and YYNGEE.